This TCR beta chain was identified during a study of T-cell memory formation after mild COVID-19. Findings of the study overall: Clones that got smaller from day 15 to 85 had even CD4/CD8, while clones growing later tipped toward CD4+. The appearance of some responding clones in pre-infection memory suggested that cross-reactive memory joined. Second-wave clones that peaked on day 37 lacked confirmed SARS-CoV-2 specificity.

With constant-segment primers, 5'RACE yielded cDNA libraries of TCR alpha and TCR beta that carried sample barcodes and UMIs. Via MiXCR, TCRdb re-called the 5' RACE reads, giving one row per CDR3 protein. This repertoire shows some 180,000 distinct CDR3 sequences, roughly 13% found once; its top ten account for approximately 3.6%. At least ten counts were recorded for this clonotype. What it binds is unknown. Per the germline V gene, CDR1 is SGHVS and CDR2 is FQNEAQ. J lost 1 base, V lost 4 bases, and 2 bases had no gene match. The CDR3 runs to 17 residues. The chain combines TRBV7-8 with TRBJ2-3; TRBD2 aligns across 16 bases. This TCR derives from a man aged 18-30 years who had mild COVID-19 (a few samples of this study predate the infection). Cell type and time point are not known. Sequenced: PBMCs or a T cell subset sorted from them (not recorded which). For the CDR3, the DNA is TGTGCCAGCAGCTCGGGACTAGCGGGGGGGGGCACAGATACGCAGTATTTT. Protein: CASSSGLAGGGTDTQYF.